This T cell receptor beta chain was obtained from a study of beta chain features in type 1 diabetes. Study-level findings and limits: Moderate but significant shortening of TCRB CDR3s was recorded in all four CD4+ subsets from Type 1 diabetes patients.

Reverse transcription of all isolated RNA meant that expressed TCRB transcripts were sequenced. Clones were sequenced by immunoSEQ multiplex PCR, and TCRdb holds only the in-frame ones, with some missing. The sample lists some 360,000 clones, around 10% occurring once. Regarding this clone: Its specificity is not known.

This sequence was found in a young man with type 1 diabetes. The source material was central memory CD4+ T cells from blood.

CDR3 in amino acids: CATQREGHYNEQFF. The DNA for the CDR3 is TGTGCCACACAGCGGGAGGGCCACTACAATGAGCAGTTCTTC. The chain links TRBV27 to TRBJ2-1, with TRBD2 matching 10 bases. Germline assignment: CDR1 MNHEY and CDR2 SMNVEV (reference sequence). V shed 10 bases, J shed 3 bases, and the junction held 6 bases outside the gene matches. The CDR3 is 14 residues long.